The 24 T cell receptor beta chains below all came from one sample that was sequenced in a study of response to subunit inactivated influenza vaccine. TCRdb redid the calling of the RT-PCR reads with MiXCR, one entry per CDR3 protein. The sample carries about 700,000 distinct CDR3 sequences, around 13% recorded once. The sample in question was PBMCs from blood, obtained 14 to 15 days before vaccination. These TCRs come from a man aged 50 to 60 who received an inactivated influenza vaccine.

This clonotype was seen a handful of times. V gene TRBV14 combines with J gene TRBJ1-1, with D tentatively TRBD1 (6 bases). The CDR3 totals 13 residues. The germline CDR1 and CDR2 sequences are SGHDN and FVKESK. V was cut by 4 bases and J by 10 bases, with 16 bases left in between. The CDR3 loop reads CASSPRQARVAFF. CDR3 bases: TGTGCCAGCAGCCCCCGACAGGCGCGTGTAGCTTTCTTT.

This clonotype has a count of ten or more. The chain uses TRBV9 and TRBJ2-3; D is unclear. The V and J ends lost 3 bases and 5 bases respectively, with 13 bases between them. CDR1 is SGDLS and CDR2 is YYNGEE in the germline V gene. The CDR3 is 14 amino acids. The chain's CDR3 is CASSAHSREDTQYF. As DNA, the CDR3 is TGTGCCAGCAGCGCCCATAGCCGAGAAGATACGCAGTATTTT. The complete variable domain, with remaining parts taken from reference TRBV9 and TRBJ2-3, reads DSGVTQTPKHLITATGQRVTLRCSPRSGDLSVYWYQQSLDQGLQFLIQYYNGEERAKGNILERFSAQQFPDLHSELNLSSLELGDSALYFCASSAHSREDTQYFGPGTRLTVL.

This clonotype showed up just a few times. The chain uses TRBV7-9 and TRBJ1-1; D is unresolved. Germline values: CDR1 SEHNR, CDR2 FQNEAQ (reference sequence). V lost 2 bases and J lost 3, with 10 bases in between. This CDR3 is 14 amino acids long. The CDR3 nucleotides are TGTGCCAGCAGCTTATTCGCTGGGGACACTGAAGCTTTCTTT. Amino acids: CASSLFAGDTEAFF.

CDR3 region: CSALEWGRGSEEQYF. For the CDR3, the DNA is TGCAGTGCTCTGGAGTGGGGTAGGGGGTCGGAGGAGCAGTACTTC. V is TRBV20-1 and J is TRBJ2-7; TRBD1 might be the D (6 bases). Per germline, CDR1 DFQATT and CDR2 SNEGSKA (reference sequence). V was clipped by 5 bases and J by 7 bases, with 24 bases between them. CDR3 length: 15 residues.

This clonotype appeared a few times. The chain links TRBV25-1 to TRBJ2-1, with unresolved D. The V gene lost 3 bases and the J gene lost 1 base, with 7 bases spanning the gap. This CDR3 is built from 14 residues. Looked up from germline, CDR1 is MGHDK and CDR2 is SYGVNS. The CDR3 region has the DNA TGTGCCAGCAGTGACCACGGATCCTACAATGAGCAGTTCTTC. Encoded protein: CASSDHGSYNEQFF.

This clonotype was seen ten or more times. CDR3 nucleotide sequence: TGTGCCATCAGTCCCTCCTCTGGGGCCAACGTCCTGACTTTC. Its protein is CAISPSSGANVLTF. The chain is built from TRBV10-3 and TRBJ2-6; D ambiguous. This CDR3 is 14 amino acids long. V gave up 5 bases and J gave up 0 bases, with 5 bases separating them. Germline V CDR1 and CDR2: ENHRY, SYGVKD.

The chain is built from TRBV6-7 and TRBJ2-5, with 13 bases matching TRBD2. TRBV6-7 is treated as an ORF (open reading frame) with a function not yet certain. The V gene end was trimmed by 6 bases and the J gene end by 7 bases; junction bases not matched to a gene: 8. The CDR3 extends over 15 amino acids. The CDR3 region has the DNA TGTGCCAGCAGACTTACTAGCGGGAGGGCCCGGACCCAGTACTTC. The encoded protein is CASRLTSGRARTQYF.

A note on this clonotype: Just one base apart from a much larger clone, this may be a read error. This chain connects TRBV7-2 to TRBJ2-7; D might be TRBD1 or TRBD2, each matching 5 bases. CDR1 is SGHTA, CDR2 FQGNSA, per germline. The V end was cut by 6 bases, the J end by 7 bases, with 19 bases between. This CDR3 has 14 amino acids. As DNA, the CDR3 is TGTGCCAGCAGGGCTCCGGGACCACTCAATGAGCAGTACTTC. This encodes CASRAPGPLNEQYF.

As for this clonotype: The junction departs from germline at one end; a sequencing error may be responsible. V and J are TRBV29-1 and TRBJ1-1, with 7 bases that match TRBD1. This CDR3 is built from 13 residues. Germline V gene sequence: CDR1 SQVTM, CDR2 ANQGSEA. The chain's CDR3 is CSAQGGAWTEVFF. DNA for the CDR3: TGCAGCGCCCAAGGGGGCGCATGGACTGAAGTTTTCTTT.

V usage is TRBV7-2 and J usage is TRBJ2-5, with TRBD1 matching 8 bases. Per the germline V gene, CDR1 is SGHTA and CDR2 is FQGNSA. This CDR3 has 12 residues. V lost 8 bases to trimming and J lost 4 bases; unmatched junction nucleotides: 3. For the CDR3, the DNA is TGTGCCAGCGCCACAGGGGGAGAGACCCAGTACTTC. Residues: CASATGGETQYF.

This clonotype was seen a handful of times. This rearrangement joins TRBV7-8 to TRBJ2-2; TRBD1 might be the D (5 bases). This CDR3 comprises 17 residues. Trimming cost V 3 bases and J 1 base, with 15 bases left between them. The germline V gene has CDR1 SGHVS and CDR2 FQNEAQ. CDR3: CASSFRAGKGNTGELFF. Here the CDR3 DNA reads TGTGCCAGCAGCTTCAGGGCTGGGAAGGGGAACACCGGGGAGCTGTTTTTT.

This clonotype was counted only a few times. The V call is TRBV7-2, the J call TRBJ2-3; D may match TRBD1 or TRBD2 (5 bases each). Trimming removed 5 bases from V and 6 bases from J, with 9 bases in between. Germline CDR1 is SGHTA and CDR2 is FQGNSA. The CDR3 is 12 amino acids. CDR3 protein: CASSRGRDTQYF. Written as DNA, the CDR3 is TGTGCCAGCAGCCGGGGACGGGATACGCAGTATTTT.

V gene TRBV6-5 combines with J gene TRBJ2-1; 11 bases fit TRBD2. This CDR3 contains 15 residues. V was clipped by 2 bases and J by 5 bases; unmatched bases: 2. CDR1 and CDR2 (germline): MNHEY, SVGAGI. DNA of the CDR3: TGTGCCAGCAGTTACGCGGGACTAGCGGACAATGAGCAGTTCTTC. It codes for CASSYAGLADNEQFF.

The rearrangement uses TRBV5-1 and TRBJ2-7; unclear D gene. CDR3 size: 15 residues. V was clipped by 0 bases and J by 3 bases, with 13 bases between them. The germline V gene has CDR1 SGHRS and CDR2 YFSETQ. The CDR3 loop reads CASSLGKRRVYEQYF. CDR3 sequence (DNA): TGCGCCAGCAGCTTGGGAAAGAGACGGGTCTACGAGCAGTACTTC.

The chain carries TRBV5-1 and TRBJ2-1, with 8 bases lining up with TRBD2. With 3 bases clipped from V and 2 bases from J, the junction kept 7 bases outside the gene matches. Germline CDR1 reads SGHRS; CDR2 reads YFSETQ. CDR3 length equals 16 residues. CDR3 region: CASSSLAGTTYNEQFF. The DNA of the CDR3 is TGCGCCAGCAGCTCGCTAGCGGGTACCACCTACAATGAGCAGTTCTTC.

This clonotype was seen ten or more times. The V gene is TRBV7-9, the J gene TRBJ2-1, with TRBD1 identical over 7 bases. The CDR3 totals 15 residues. The V gene end was trimmed by 6 bases and the J gene end by 0 bases; junction bases not matched to a gene: 5. Germline V gives CDR1 SEHNR, CDR2 FQNEAQ (reference sequence). As DNA, the CDR3 is TGTGCCAGCAGTTCCGGGACAGCCTCCTACAATGAGCAGTTCTTC. Its translation is CASSSGTASYNEQFF.

In its sample, this clonotype was seen a few times. The chain has TRBV5-1 and TRBJ2-5; D is unclear. The CDR3 sequence is 14 residues long. CDR1 and CDR2 from the germline V gene are SGHRS and YFSETQ. V was cut by 0 bases and J by 4 bases, with 10 bases left in between. The CDR3 loop is CASSLGRLGETQYF. For the CDR3, the DNA is TGCGCCAGCAGCTTGGGACGACTGGGAGAGACCCAGTACTTC.

This clonotype showed up just once. This chain links TRBV7-8 with TRBJ1-4, with a possible D match to TRBD1 (6 bases). Germline V lookup: CDR1 SGHVS, CDR2 FQNEAQ. V was trimmed by 3 bases and J by 5 bases, leaving 10 bases between them. The CDR3 consists of 14 residues. In nucleotides, the CDR3 is TGTGCCAGCAGCTTGGCACAGGGAAATGAAAAACTGTTTTTT. Amino acids: CASSLAQGNEKLFF.

The table lists this clonotype with a few counts. This rearrangement joins TRBV6-1 to TRBJ2-7, with 14 bases lining up with TRBD2. The junction had 16 bases not matched to a gene; V was cut back by 7 bases and J by 2 bases. Germline V CDR1 and CDR2: MNHNS, SASEGT. The CDR3 runs to 19 residues. CDR3 coding DNA: TGTGCCAGCACCAGGACTAGCGGGGGGTGGAACGCGGGGCCCTACGAGCAGTACTTC. Its translation is CASTRTSGGWNAGPYEQYF.

This chain connects TRBV7-3 to TRBJ2-7, with a weak D call TRBD2 (6 bases). Germline CDR1 and CDR2: SGHTA and FQGTGA. Trimming left V 8 bases short and J 1 base short, with 12 bases between. The CDR3 covers 13 residues. Here the CDR3 DNA reads TGTGCCAGCGGGATGGGGGGTTCCTACGAGCAGTACTTC. Translation gives CASGMGGSYEQYF. Looking up the rest from reference TRBV7-3 and TRBJ2-7 gives the full variable domain: GAGVSQTPSNKVTEKGKYVELRCDPISGHTALYWYRQSLGQGPEFLIYFQGTGAADDSGLPNDRFFAVRPEGSVSTLKIQRTERGDSAVYLCASGMGGSYEQYFGPGTRLTVT.

The genes are TRBV7-2 and TRBJ2-1; the D gene is possibly TRBD2 (6 bases). Trimming left V 5 bases short and J 4 bases short, with 15 bases between. The CDR3 loop spans 15 amino acids. Germline assignment: CDR1 SGHTA and CDR2 FQGNSA. The CDR3 DNA follows: TGTGCCAGCAGCACTAGCTTTGGGGGATACAATGAGCAGTTCTTC. Translated: CASSTSFGGYNEQFF. Full variable domain (outside the CDR3, taken from reference TRBV7-2 and TRBJ2-1): GAGVSQSPSNKVTEKGKDVELRCDPISGHTALYWYRQSLGQGLEFLIYFQGNSAPDKSGLPSDRFSAERTGGSVSTLTIQRTQQEDSAVYLCASSTSFGGYNEQFFGPGTRLTVL.

This clonotype has a handful of counts. The CDR3 sequence: CSARDRRNTEAFF. CDR3 coding DNA: TGCAGTGCTCGCGACAGGAGGAACACTGAAGCTTTCTTT. The chain recombines TRBV20-1 with TRBJ1-1, with D perhaps TRBD1 (6 bases). V gave up 5 bases and J gave up 1 base, with 11 bases separating them. Germline CDR1 and CDR2: DFQATT and SNEGSKA (reference sequence). The CDR3 has 13 residues.

The CDR3 is CASSRTPLGTDTQYF. The CDR3 DNA reads TGTGCCAGCAGCCGGACCCCTTTGGGTACAGATACGCAGTATTTT. The V and J genes are TRBV5-6 and TRBJ2-3, with D unresolved. The CDR3 runs to 15 residues. Trimming shortened V by 4 bases and J by 3 bases, and 15 bases separated the two germline ends. Germline CDR1 and CDR2: SGHDT and YYEEEE.

The chain has TRBV29-1 and TRBJ2-1; TRBD2 agrees at 12 bases. This CDR3 has 13 residues. Germline V gene data show CDR1 as SQVTM and CDR2 as ANQGSEA. The V segment lost 4 bases and the J segment 9 bases; nucleotides outside the gene matches: 4. The CDR3 protein is CSVATSGSSEQFF. The DNA for the CDR3 is TGCAGCGTTGCGACTAGCGGGAGCTCTGAGCAGTTCTTC.